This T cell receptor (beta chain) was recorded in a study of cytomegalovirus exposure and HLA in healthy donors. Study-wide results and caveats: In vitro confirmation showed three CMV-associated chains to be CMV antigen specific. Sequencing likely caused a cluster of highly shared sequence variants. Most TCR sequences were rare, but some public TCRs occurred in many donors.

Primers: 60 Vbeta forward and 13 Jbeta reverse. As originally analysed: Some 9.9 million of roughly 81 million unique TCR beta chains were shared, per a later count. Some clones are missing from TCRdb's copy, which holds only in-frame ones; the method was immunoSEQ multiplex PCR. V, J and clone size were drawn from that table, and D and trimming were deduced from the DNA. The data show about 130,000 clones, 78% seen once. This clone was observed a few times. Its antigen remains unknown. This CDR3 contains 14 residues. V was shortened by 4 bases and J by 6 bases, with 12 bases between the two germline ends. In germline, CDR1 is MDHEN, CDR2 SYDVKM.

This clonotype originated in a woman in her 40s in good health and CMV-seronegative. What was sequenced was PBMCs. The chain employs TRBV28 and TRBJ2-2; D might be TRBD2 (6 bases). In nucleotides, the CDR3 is TGTGCCAGCAGTTACCCGGGGGAGTCCGGGGAGCTGTTTTTT. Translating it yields CASSYPGESGELFF. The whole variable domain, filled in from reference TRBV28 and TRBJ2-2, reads DVKVTQSSRYLVKRTGEKVFLECVQDMDHENMFWYRQDPGLGLRLIYFSYDVKMKEKGDIPEGYSVSREKKERFSLILESASTNQTSMYLCASSYPGESGELFFGEGSRLTVL.